A selection of T cell receptor beta chains follows, all from one sample in a study of shared clonotypes between healthy human individuals. TCRdb's table, derived via immunoSEQ multiplex PCR, lists solely in-frame clones and lacks some. The repertoire holds some 790,000 clones, just under 75% seen once, with 1.8% in the top ten. What was sequenced was memory CD4+ T cells sorted from blood. These receptors originate from a woman aged 25 to 45 in good health. Both conserved end residues are part of each CDR3. The order of the fields is J gene, D gene, clone size, V gene, CDR3 protein, CDR3 DNA. D genes are given only for firm matches. Expanded clones get a size class; other rows say once, few or many, or leave the size out.

j_call: TRBJ1-1; d_call: -; clone_size: -; v_call: TRBV6-1; cdr3_aa: CASSGRGGTTEAFF; cdr3_nt: TGTGCCAGCAGTGGGCGGGGAGGAACCACTGAAGCTTTCTTT
j_call: TRBJ2-1; d_call: TRBD2; clone_size: -; v_call: TRBV25-1; cdr3_aa: CASSEWEGPAGAGNEQFF; cdr3_nt: TGTGCCAGCAGTGAATGGGAAGGGCCTGCGGGAGCGGGGAATGAGCAGTTCTTC
j_call: TRBJ1-6; d_call: -; clone_size: -; v_call: TRBV7-2; cdr3_aa: CASSQRIGESPLHF; cdr3_nt: TGTGCCAGCAGCCAGAGGATCGGGGAATCACCCCTCCACTTT
j_call: TRBJ2-1; d_call: -; clone_size: -; v_call: TRBV5-8; cdr3_aa: CASSGNRAPGHEQFF; cdr3_nt: TGTGCCAGCAGCGGGAACCGGGCCCCAGGCCATGAGCAGTTCTTC
j_call: TRBJ1-5; d_call: -; clone_size: -; v_call: TRBV6-1; cdr3_aa: CASSEAFGAGGNQPQHF; cdr3_nt: TGTGCCAGCAGTGAAGCATTTGGGGCAGGGGGCAATCAGCCCCAGCATTTT
j_call: TRBJ2-7; d_call: TRBD1; clone_size: -; v_call: TRBV2; cdr3_aa: CASSEAVGTAREQYF; cdr3_nt: TGTGCCAGCAGTGAAGCGGTCGGGACAGCGAGGGAGCAGTACTTC
j_call: TRBJ2-7; d_call: TRBD2; clone_size: -; v_call: TRBV9; cdr3_aa: CASSTGLAGVYEQYF; cdr3_nt: TGTGCCAGCAGCACAGGACTAGCGGGAGTATACGAGCAGTACTTC
j_call: TRBJ1-2; d_call: -; clone_size: few; v_call: TRBV5-6; cdr3_aa: CASCLLDSYGYTF; cdr3_nt: TGTGCCAGCTGCCTTTTGGACAGCTATGGCTACACCTTC
j_call: TRBJ2-7; d_call: TRBD2; clone_size: -; v_call: TRBV2; cdr3_aa: CASSEYRGMSGRDEQYF; cdr3_nt: TGTGCCAGCAGTGAATACAGAGGGATGAGCGGGAGGGACGAGCAGTACTTC
j_call: TRBJ2-7; d_call: TRBD2; clone_size: -; v_call: TRBV10-3; cdr3_aa: CAISAGTSGSYEQYF; cdr3_nt: TGTGCCATCAGTGCCGGGACTAGCGGAAGCTACGAGCAGTACTTC
j_call: TRBJ2-1; d_call: -; clone_size: -; v_call: TRBV5-1; cdr3_aa: CASSLVGSGVRYNEQFF; cdr3_nt: TGCGCCAGCAGCTTGGTAGGTAGCGGAGTACGTTACAATGAGCAGTTCTTC
j_call: TRBJ2-5; d_call: TRBD1; clone_size: -; v_call: TRBV5-1; cdr3_aa: CASSSHSLWGGTGKETQYF; cdr3_nt: TGCGCCAGCAGCTCCCACTCACTTTGGGGCGGGACAGGAAAAGAGACCCAGTACTTC
j_call: TRBJ2-2; d_call: -; clone_size: many; v_call: TRBV5-4; cdr3_aa: CASSRGGLRATGELFF; cdr3_nt: TGTGCCAGCAGCAGAGGAGGACTCCGAGCCACCGGGGAGCTGTTTTTT
j_call: TRBJ2-3; d_call: -; clone_size: -; v_call: TRBV11-2; cdr3_aa: CASRGLDKGNTDTQYF; cdr3_nt: TGTGCCAGCAGAGGCTTGGACAAGGGAAACACAGATACGCAGTATTTT
j_call: TRBJ1-2; d_call: TRBD1; clone_size: once; v_call: TRBV28; cdr3_aa: CASRSDRVGHGYTF; cdr3_nt: TGTGCCAGCAGGTCCGACAGGGTCGGGCATGGCTACACCTTC
j_call: TRBJ2-5; d_call: -; clone_size: -; v_call: TRBV30; cdr3_aa: CAWSVRRETQYF; cdr3_nt: TGTGCCTGGAGTGTTCGCCGGGAGACCCAGTACTTC
j_call: TRBJ2-1; d_call: TRBD2; clone_size: -; v_call: TRBV18; cdr3_aa: CASSPPGTSVNEQFF; cdr3_nt: TGTGCCAGCTCACCCCCCGGGACTAGCGTCAATGAGCAGTTCTTC
j_call: TRBJ1-1; d_call: TRBD1; clone_size: once; v_call: TRBV29-1; cdr3_aa: CSVEETGGAFF; cdr3_nt: TGCAGCGTTGAAGAGACAGGGGGAGCTTTCTTT
j_call: TRBJ2-5; d_call: -; clone_size: few; v_call: TRBV28; cdr3_aa: CASSPRGGTSETQYF; cdr3_nt: TGTGCCAGCAGCCCCAGGGGCGGGACGTCAGAGACCCAGTACTTC
j_call: TRBJ1-5; d_call: TRBD1; clone_size: few; v_call: TRBV25-1; cdr3_aa: CASSNRDRKISNQPQHF; cdr3_nt: TGTGCCAGCAGTAACCGGGACAGAAAAATTAGCAATCAGCCCCAGCATTTT
j_call: TRBJ2-1; d_call: TRBD2; clone_size: few; v_call: TRBV27; cdr3_aa: CASSLGGGPYNEQFF; cdr3_nt: TGTGCCAGCAGTTTAGGGGGGGGACCATACAATGAGCAGTTCTTC
j_call: TRBJ2-7; d_call: TRBD2; clone_size: once; v_call: TRBV10-1; cdr3_aa: CASISPRSALWEGRYEQYF; cdr3_nt: TGCGCCAGCATATCCCCAAGATCAGCATTGTGGGAGGGCCGCTACGAGCAGTACTTC
j_call: TRBJ2-1; d_call: TRBD2; clone_size: once; v_call: TRBV7-8; cdr3_aa: CASSLVREASSYNEQFF; cdr3_nt: TGTGCCAGCAGCTTAGTACGGGAGGCAAGCTCCTACAATGAGCAGTTCTTC
j_call: TRBJ2-7; d_call: TRBD2; clone_size: -; v_call: TRBV11-2; cdr3_aa: CASSPIGTSGRNEQYF; cdr3_nt: TGTGCCAGCAGCCCCATTGGGACTAGCGGGAGGAACGAGCAGTACTTC
j_call: TRBJ1-1; d_call: TRBD1; clone_size: -; v_call: TRBV27; cdr3_aa: CASSRDRAMNTEAFF; cdr3_nt: TGTGCCAGCAGCAGAGACAGGGCCATGAACACTGAAGCTTTCTTT
j_call: TRBJ2-7; d_call: TRBD2; clone_size: -; v_call: TRBV28; cdr3_aa: CASITTPAGGSYEQYF; cdr3_nt: TGTGCCAGCATTACAACCCCAGCGGGAGGTAGCTACGAGCAGTACTTC
j_call: TRBJ2-5; d_call: -; clone_size: -; v_call: TRBV18; cdr3_aa: CASSAGAQETQYF; cdr3_nt: TGTGCCAGCTCCGCGGGGGCTCAAGAGACCCAGTACTTC
j_call: TRBJ2-5; d_call: TRBD1; clone_size: -; v_call: TRBV6-6; cdr3_aa: CASSYPDRGEETQYF; cdr3_nt: TGTGCCAGCAGTTACCCAGACAGGGGGGAGGAGACCCAGTACTTC
j_call: TRBJ2-6; d_call: TRBD1; clone_size: -; v_call: TRBV18; cdr3_aa: CASSLRTNTGGRVSGANVLTF; cdr3_nt: TGTGCCAGCTCACTACGGACTAACACAGGGGGTCGAGTCTCTGGGGCCAACGTCCTGACTTTC
j_call: TRBJ1-4; d_call: -; clone_size: -; v_call: TRBV6-5; cdr3_aa: CASSYSMVSEKLFF; cdr3_nt: TGTGCCAGCAGTTACTCGATGGTGTCCGAAAAACTGTTTTTT
j_call: TRBJ1-5; d_call: TRBD1; clone_size: few; v_call: TRBV28; cdr3_aa: CASRGGTGVIGNQPQHF; cdr3_nt: TGTGCCAGTAGAGGGGGGACAGGGGTAATTGGCAATCAGCCCCAGCATTTT
j_call: TRBJ1-1; d_call: -; clone_size: -; v_call: TRBV7-9; cdr3_aa: CASSSRGRTSEAFF; cdr3_nt: TGTGCCAGCAGCTCAAGGGGGAGAACCTCCGAAGCTTTCTTT
j_call: TRBJ2-7; d_call: -; clone_size: -; v_call: TRBV7-6; cdr3_aa: CASSSFDRTHEQYF; cdr3_nt: TGTGCCAGCAGCTCATTCGACCGGACCCACGAGCAGTACTTC
j_call: TRBJ1-3; d_call: -; clone_size: -; v_call: TRBV18; cdr3_aa: CASSRTATRNTIYF; cdr3_nt: TGTGCCAGCTCAAGGACAGCAACCCGAAACACCATATATTTT
j_call: TRBJ2-3; d_call: -; clone_size: -; v_call: TRBV6-1; cdr3_aa: CASRISGTSTDTQYF; cdr3_nt: TGTGCCAGCAGGATCTCAGGGACCAGCACAGATACGCAGTATTTT
j_call: TRBJ2-7; d_call: -; clone_size: -; v_call: TRBV7-9; cdr3_aa: CASSLAGLDEQYF; cdr3_nt: TGTGCCAGCAGCTTAGCAGGGCTTGACGAGCAGTACTTC
j_call: TRBJ1-2; d_call: -; clone_size: few; v_call: TRBV10-3; cdr3_aa: CAISVGRSYGYTF; cdr3_nt: TGTGCCATCAGTGTTGGGCGCTCCTATGGCTACACCTTC
j_call: TRBJ1-2; d_call: -; clone_size: many; v_call: TRBV28; cdr3_aa: CASGRGNSDYGYTF; cdr3_nt: TGTGCCAGCGGAAGGGGGAATTCGGACTATGGCTACACCTTC
j_call: TRBJ2-2; d_call: -; clone_size: -; v_call: TRBV2; cdr3_aa: CASSEGQRGELFF; cdr3_nt: TGTGCCAGCAGTGAAGGGCAGCGCGGGGAGCTGTTTTTT
j_call: TRBJ1-1; d_call: TRBD1; clone_size: once; v_call: TRBV7-3; cdr3_aa: CASSLGNTGANTEAFF; cdr3_nt: TGTGCCAGCAGCTTGGGAAATACAGGGGCGAACACTGAAGCTTTCTTT
j_call: TRBJ1-2; d_call: -; clone_size: -; v_call: TRBV6-1; cdr3_aa: CASSEAMYSTNYGYTF; cdr3_nt: TGTGCCAGCAGTGAAGCTATGTACAGTACTAACTATGGCTACACCTTC
j_call: TRBJ2-2; d_call: -; clone_size: once; v_call: TRBV7-6; cdr3_aa: CASSLGPSGGELFF; cdr3_nt: TGTGCCAGCAGCCTTGGTCCCTCCGGAGGGGAGCTGTTTTTT
j_call: TRBJ1-5; d_call: -; clone_size: many; v_call: TRBV5-5; cdr3_aa: CASSLLRDLGGQPQHF; cdr3_nt: TGTGCCAGCAGCTTGCTAAGGGACCTGGGCGGTCAGCCCCAGCATTTT
j_call: TRBJ1-1; d_call: TRBD1; clone_size: -; v_call: TRBV29-1; cdr3_aa: CSVAKGTGNTEAFF; cdr3_nt: TGCAGCGTTGCCAAGGGGACAGGGAACACTGAAGCTTTCTTT
j_call: TRBJ2-3; d_call: TRBD2; clone_size: -; v_call: TRBV11-2; cdr3_aa: CASSSPGTSGGSTDTQYF; cdr3_nt: TGTGCCAGCAGCAGTCCCGGGACTAGCGGGGGAAGCACAGATACGCAGTATTTT